Following are 23 T cell receptor beta chains from one sample sequenced in a study of T cell responses to AZD1222 COVID-19 vaccine (dated by TCRdb to 2020 to 2023). Libraries came from the immunoSEQ multiplex PCR assay. Sourced from immuneACCESS, this table was stored by TCRdb with only in-frame sequences that have V and J called. A share of the clones is absent; for the studies checked, an unresolved V gene accounts for under half, and the remainder has no known explanation. The sample table holds 200,000 or so clones, of which about 89% were seen once. Less than 3% of the sample is taken by the ten largest. In the paper's terms, the time point label means: baseline before first vaccination. The treatment or condition label corresponds to: meningococcal conjugate vaccine given as trial control. The material was peripheral blood, obtained on day 0 of MenACWY control vaccination. The receptors here all came from an adult in good health.

The chain is built from TRBV6-1 and TRBJ1-3, with no clear D. Germline CDR1 reads MNHNS; CDR2 reads SASEGT. Trimming removed 2 bases from V and 1 base from J, with 6 bases in between. CDR3 length: 14 residues. Here the CDR3 reads CASSERWSGNTIYF. The CDR3 nucleotides are TGTGCCAGCAGTGAAAGATGGTCTGGAAACACCATATATTTT.

The rearrangement uses TRBV7-3 and TRBJ2-2; D is uncertain. Germline CDR1 reads SGHTA; CDR2 reads FQGTGA. CDR3 length: 14 amino acids. With 3 bases removed from V and 1 base from J, the gap between germline ends came to 6 bases. This chain's CDR3 is CASSFGQNTGELFF. The CDR3 DNA sequence: TGTGCCAGCAGCTTCGGTCAGAACACCGGGGAGCTGTTTTTT.

This chain links TRBV10-3 with TRBJ2-7; D remains ambiguous. Germline CDR1 ENHRY, CDR2 SYGVKD. The germline V and J ends were trimmed by 3 bases and 2 bases, with 11 bases remaining between them. The CDR3 is 14 amino acids. CDR3 loop: CAISEEDGPYEQYF. In DNA form, the CDR3 reads TGTGCCATCAGTGAAGAGGACGGACCCTACGAGCAGTACTTC.

The rearrangement uses TRBV4-2 and TRBJ2-7; the match to TRBD2 covers 10 bases. This CDR3 is 16 amino acids long. The V gene's germline CDR1 is LGHNA and CDR2 YNFKEQ. With V trimmed by 0 bases and J by 4 bases, 6 bases remained unmatched. CDR3 residues: CASSQDRASGSYEQYF. For the CDR3, the DNA is TGTGCCAGCAGCCAAGATCGGGCTAGCGGGAGTTACGAGCAGTACTTC.

The rearrangement joins TRBV29-1 to TRBJ2-1; unclear D gene. Trimming removed 1 base at V and 8 bases at J, with 15 bases between. Germline CDR1 SQVTM, CDR2 ANQGSEA. The CDR3 extends over 14 amino acids. The CDR3 here is CSVEGGRNADEQFF. As DNA, the CDR3 is TGCAGCGTTGAAGGCGGCAGGAATGCGGATGAGCAGTTCTTC.

This sequence joins TRBV6-5 and TRBJ1-4; D unresolved. V was trimmed by 6 bases and J by 7 bases, leaving 15 bases between them. The CDR3 has 14 amino acids. Germline CDR1 reads MNHEY; CDR2 reads SVGAGI. The CDR3 spells CASSPPAGGEKLFF. CDR3 DNA: TGTGCCAGCAGCCCGCCGGCGGGCGGTGAAAAACTGTTTTTT.

This chain connects TRBV5-4 to TRBJ1-1, with D maybe TRBD1 (5 bases). V lost 0 bases, J lost 5 bases, and 8 bases lay in between. CDR3 length: 13 amino acids. The V gene's germline CDR1 is SGHNT and CDR2 YYREEE (reference sequence). The CDR3 DNA follows: TGTGCCAGCAGCTTGGGAGGGGCTACTGAAGCTTTCTTT. It yields the protein CASSLGGATEAFF.

The DNA of the CDR3 is TGCAGCGTTGAAGACGCCGGGACAGGAGCCTACAATGAGCAGTTCTTC. The encoded protein is CSVEDAGTGAYNEQFF. The chain links TRBV29-1 to TRBJ2-1; 8 bases line up with TRBD1. The CDR3 is 16 residues long. The germline gives CDR1 SQVTM, CDR2 ANQGSEA. Unmatched junction bases numbered 6, after V lost 0 bases and J lost 2 bases.

The chain employs TRBV11-2 and TRBJ1-4; D is uncertain. CDR1 is SGHAT and CDR2 is FQNNGV in the germline V gene. Deletions cut 0 bases from V and 7 bases from J, with 6 bases between. This CDR3 spans 13 amino acids. CDR3: CASSLEVREKLFF. The CDR3 DNA reads as TGTGCCAGCAGCTTAGAGGTCCGTGAAAAACTGTTTTTT.

The chain joins TRBV28 to TRBJ2-2; 9 bases are a match to TRBD1. Per the germline V gene, CDR1 is MDHEN and CDR2 is SYDVKM. The CDR3 contains 18 residues. The ends lost 5 bases at V and 6 bases at J; junction bases unmatched: 16. CDR3 sequence reads: CASSRAVWDRERAGELFF. The CDR3 DNA reads TGTGCCAGCAGTCGGGCGGTTTGGGACAGGGAGAGGGCCGGGGAGCTGTTTTTT. The full variable domain, with the rest looked up from reference TRBV28 and TRBJ2-2, is DVKVTQSSRYLVKRTGEKVFLECVQDMDHENMFWYRQDPGLGLRLIYFSYDVKMKEKGDIPEGYSVSREKKERFSLILESASTNQTSMYLCASSRAVWDRERAGELFFGEGSRLTVL.

CDR3 coding DNA: TGTGCCAGCAGCCAGGGTAGCTCGGCCTATGGCTACACCTTC. Protein: CASSQGSSAYGYTF. The V and J genes are TRBV28 and TRBJ1-2; a weak D match, TRBD1 (5 bases). V dropped 6 bases and J dropped 4 bases, with 15 bases sitting between them. This CDR3 region has 14 residues. Per the germline V gene, CDR1 is MDHEN and CDR2 is SYDVKM.

The V and J genes are TRBV18 and TRBJ2-2, with 7 positions matching TRBD2. J lost 1 base, V lost 4 bases, and 12 bases had no gene match. CDR3 length: 18 amino acids. Germline lookup yields CDR1 KGHSH and CDR2 LQKENI. In DNA form, the CDR3 reads TGTGCCAGCTCACTGCTTCTGGCGGGAGATAGGAACACCGGGGAGCTGTTTTTT. Translated: CASSLLLAGDRNTGELFF.

This clone was seen only once. This chain joins TRBV12-3 or TRBV12-4 and TRBJ1-2; D is perhaps TRBD1 (5 bases). This CDR3 contains 13 residues. V was clipped by 6 bases and J by 1 base, with 9 bases between them. This CDR3 is CASRGTGNYGYTF. In nucleotides, the CDR3 is TGTGCCAGCAGGGGGACTGGTAACTATGGCTACACCTTC.

The CDR3 coding sequence is TGTGAGGGGACAGGGGACACTGAAGCTTTCTTT. Protein: CEGTGDTEAFF. J is TRBJ1-1 and V is TRBV28, with 10 bases identical to TRBD1. CDR1 and CDR2 (germline): MDHEN, SYDVKM. CDR3 length: 11 amino acids.

The chain recombines TRBV4-2 with TRBJ2-7; possibly TRBD1 for D (5 bases). V lost 0 bases and J 6 bases, leaving 15 bases between the germline ends. This CDR3 is built from 15 residues. CDR1 is LGHNA, CDR2 YNFKEQ, per germline. CDR3 in DNA: TGTGCCAGCAGCCAAGAGCAGGGTCGTTCGGGCGAGCAGTACTTC. This translates into CASSQEQGRSGEQYF.

This rearrangement joins TRBV28 to TRBJ2-5, with D tentatively TRBD1 (7 bases). The V end was cut by 5 bases, the J end by 2 bases, with 18 bases between. The CDR3 has 16 residues. The germline gives CDR1 MDHEN, CDR2 SYDVKM. The CDR3 is CASSPRAGGTQETQYF. The CDR3 bases are TGTGCCAGCAGTCCGAGGGCAGGGGGGACACAAGAGACCCAGTACTTC.

This chain uses TRBV19 with TRBJ2-7, with D possibly TRBD2 on 6 matching bases. V lost 5 bases to trimming and J lost 3 bases, with 11 bases between them. CDR3 size: 13 residues. Germline CDR1 LNHDA, CDR2 SQIVND (reference sequence). The CDR3 region has the DNA TGTGCCAGTAGTTTGGCGGGAAGCTACGAGCAGTACTTC. It yields the protein CASSLAGSYEQYF. Filled out from reference TRBV19 and TRBJ2-7, the complete variable domain reads DGGITQSPKYLFRKEGQNVTLSCEQNLNHDAMYWYRQDPGQGLRLIYYSQIVNDFQKGDIAEGYSVSREKKESFPLTVTSAQKNPTAFYLCASSLAGSYEQYFGPGTRLTVT.

The chain carries TRBV19 and TRBJ2-7, with D tentatively TRBD1 (6 bases). The CDR3 loop spans 15 amino acids. Per germline, CDR1 LNHDA and CDR2 SQIVND (reference sequence). V lost 7 bases and J 0 bases, leaving 16 bases between the germline ends. CDR3 region: CASNMGHPSSYEQYF. CDR3 nucleotides: TGTGCCAGTAACATGGGACACCCTAGCTCCTACGAGCAGTACTTC.

The chain's CDR3 is CASSLAVYNEQFF. DNA of the CDR3: TGTGCCAGCAGCTTGGCCGTATACAATGAGCAGTTCTTC. This chain connects TRBV5-6 to TRBJ2-1; D ambiguous. Germline-derived CDR1 and CDR2 are SGHDT and YYEEEE. The CDR3 runs to 13 residues. V was shortened by 0 bases and J by 4 bases, with 5 bases between the two germline ends.

The genes are TRBV18 and TRBJ2-7, with 7 bases identical to TRBD1. CDR3 size: 13 residues. CDR1 is KGHSH, CDR2 LQKENI, per germline. Trimming took 4 bases from V and 2 from J; bases not matched to a gene: 2. CDR3: CASSLGTAYEQYF. CDR3 nucleotide sequence: TGTGCCAGCTCACTTGGGACAGCCTACGAGCAGTACTTC. Full variable domain (rest looked up from reference TRBV18 and TRBJ2-7): NAGVMQNPRHLVRRRGQEARLRCSPMKGHSHVYWYRQLPEEGLKFMVYLQKENIIDESGMPKERFSAEFPKEGPSILRIQQVVRGDSAAYFCASSLGTAYEQYFGPGTRLTVT.

The chain recombines TRBV6-5 with TRBJ1-4; D call uncertain. The CDR3 runs to 16 residues. Trimming took 0 bases from V and 7 from J, leaving 15 bases between them. In germline, CDR1 is MNHEY, CDR2 SVGAGI. Written as DNA, the CDR3 is TGTGCCAGCAGTTACTCGAGACGGGAAGGAGGTGAAAAACTGTTTTTT. Amino acid sequence: CASSYSRREGGEKLFF.

The rearrangement joins TRBV2 to TRBJ2-3; maybe TRBD2 (5 bases). The CDR3 runs 15 residues. V dropped 1 base and J dropped 0 bases, with 8 bases sitting between them. CDR1 is SNHLY and CDR2 is FYNNEI in the germline V gene. CDR3 region: CASSEERTSTDTQYF. CDR3 nucleotides: TGTGCCAGCAGTGAAGAGCGGACTAGCACAGATACGCAGTATTTT.

J is TRBJ2-7 and V is TRBV7-8; 13 nucleotides match TRBD2. CDR1 is SGHVS, CDR2 FQNEAQ, per germline. The CDR3 sequence is 17 residues long. J was trimmed by 0 bases and V by 4 bases; bases with no gene match: 6. CDR3 DNA sequence: TGTGCCAGCAGCTACGGGACTAGCGGGGTAAGCTCCTACGAGCAGTACTTC. It yields the protein CASSYGTSGVSSYEQYF.